A selection of T cell receptor beta chains follows, all from one sample in a study of radiation and T cells in renal cell carcinoma. The assay was immunoSEQ multiplex PCR, and TCRdb's table has in-frame clones only and misses some. The repertoire has 100,000 to 150,000 clones, roughly four fifths of them found once; the top ten carry 5.8%. The sequencing used blood, collected from a patient whose treatment included radiotherapy and nephrectomy. These receptors all come from a man aged 50-60 years with renal cell carcinoma. CDR3s include the opening cysteine and the closing phenylalanine or tryptophan. The order of the fields is J gene, V gene, clone size, D gene, CDR3 DNA, CDR3 protein. A D gene is named only where the DNA matches it firmly. Rows may omit the clone size; those that give it use once, few, many or a size class.

TRBJ2-1 | TRBV11-2 | . | . | TGTGCCAGCAGCAGGGAACGCAATGAGCAGTTCTTC | CASSRERNEQFF
TRBJ1-2 | TRBV6-5 | . | . | TGTGCCAGCAGTTACGAGTCAGCCCCAGCCTATGGCTACACCTTC | CASSYESAPAYGYTF
TRBJ2-7 | TRBV7-6 | few | . | TGTGCCAGCAGCTTGGGGGGAGAGGAGTACTTC | CASSLGGEEYF
TRBJ2-3 | TRBV7-6 | . | . | TGTGCCAGCAGCCCTCATACAGATACGCAGTATTTT | CASSPHTDTQYF
TRBJ2-1 | TRBV5-4 | . | TRBD1 | TGTGCCAGCAGCTCGTGGACAGGGGGCGAAAAGGAGCAGTTCTTC | CASSSWTGGEKEQFF
TRBJ2-2 | TRBV9 | once | . | TGTGCCAGCAGCGTATCCAGGCGGGTGTACACCGGGGAGCTGTTTTTT | CASSVSRRVYTGELFF
TRBJ2-1 | TRBV5-1 | . | . | TGCGCCAGCAGATTCGAAGGCGGCAATGAGCAGTTCTTC | CASRFEGGNEQFF
TRBJ2-2 | TRBV6-6 | . | . | TGTGCCAGCAGCCGGACCGAAACCGGGGAGCTGTTTTTT | CASSRTETGELFF
TRBJ2-1 | TRBV6-4 | once | TRBD1 | TGTGCCAGCAGTGACGAGGACAGGGCTTCGCAGTTCTTC | CASSDEDRASQFF
TRBJ2-1 | TRBV27 | . | . | TGTGCCATCCGACAGGAGTTGGGCTACAATGAGCAGTTCTTC | CAIRQELGYNEQFF
TRBJ1-2 | TRBV5-1 | . | . | TGCGCCAGCAGCCCACGGAATATTGTCACGGGGTCGAACTATGGCTACACCTTC | CASSPRNIVTGSNYGYTF
TRBJ1-1 | TRBV9 | few | . | TGTGCCAGCAGCGCCCAGGGATACACTGAAGCTTTCTTT | CASSAQGYTEAFF
TRBJ2-6 | TRBV7-9 | . | . | TGTGCCAGCGATCCAGGGGCTCGCTCTGGGGCCAACGTCCTGACTTTC | CASDPGARSGANVLTF
TRBJ1-3 | TRBV13 | . | . | TGTGCCAGCAGCTTATGGCCCCTTAAAGGGGGTTCGGGAAACACCATATATTTT | CASSLWPLKGGSGNTIYF
TRBJ1-1 | TRBV29-1 | . | . | TGCAGCGTTGAAGACCCTCAAGGGAACACTGAAGCTTTCTTT | CSVEDPQGNTEAFF
TRBJ1-2 | TRBV19 | . | . | TGTGCCAGTAATAACCCAAGGGGGATTGACTATGGCTACACCTTC | CASNNPRGIDYGYTF
TRBJ1-1 | TRBV6-5 | . | . | TGTGCCAGCAGTTACTCTTCTGGGATGAGCACTGAAGCTTTCTTT | CASSYSSGMSTEAFF
TRBJ2-1 | TRBV11-2 | once | . | TGTGCCAGCAGCTCTTATGAGACTAGAGAGCAGTTCTTC | CASSSYETREQFF
TRBJ1-6 | TRBV6-1 | . | . | TGTGCCAGCAGTGAATTGGGTGATTCACCCCTCCACTTT | CASSELGDSPLHF
TRBJ1-5 | TRBV30 | . | . | TGTGCCTGGTCCACAGGGCATCAGCCCCAGCATTTT | CAWSTGHQPQHF
TRBJ1-1 | TRBV21-1 | few | . | TGTGCCAGCAGCATAGAGGTCCGGCCGGGAGGTCGAGCTTTCTTT | CASSIEVRPGGRAFF
TRBJ2-4 | TRBV5-8 | . | . | TGTGCCAGCAGCTACGATTTAATACAGATAGCCAAAAACATTCAGTACTTC | CASSYDLIQIAKNIQYF
TRBJ2-5 | TRBV6-6 | . | TRBD2 | TGTGCCAGCAGATCAACTAGCGGGAGGGGGGAGACCCAGTACTTC | CASRSTSGRGETQYF
TRBJ2-1 | TRBV2 | . | TRBD1 | TGTGCCAGCAGAGCCCAGGGGGCAGGATACAATGAGCAGTTCTTC | CASRAQGAGYNEQFF
TRBJ1-2 | TRBV6-1 | . | . | TGTGCCAGCCGCATAGGTGGGGCAGAAAACTATGGCTACACCTTC | CASRIGGAENYGYTF
TRBJ2-7 | TRBV7-9 | once | TRBD1 | TGTGCCAGCAGCCCCGGGCCCGGCAGGGGGATGGACGAGCAGTACTTC | CASSPGPGRGMDEQYF
TRBJ2-1 | TRBV28 | . | TRBD2 | TGTGCCAGCAGTTCTGAGGCGGGAGGATACGACAATGAGCAGTTCTTC | CASSSEAGGYDNEQFF
TRBJ2-7 | TRBV2 | once | . | TGTGCCAGCAGTGAAATGCGCGAGCAGTACTTC | CASSEMREQYF